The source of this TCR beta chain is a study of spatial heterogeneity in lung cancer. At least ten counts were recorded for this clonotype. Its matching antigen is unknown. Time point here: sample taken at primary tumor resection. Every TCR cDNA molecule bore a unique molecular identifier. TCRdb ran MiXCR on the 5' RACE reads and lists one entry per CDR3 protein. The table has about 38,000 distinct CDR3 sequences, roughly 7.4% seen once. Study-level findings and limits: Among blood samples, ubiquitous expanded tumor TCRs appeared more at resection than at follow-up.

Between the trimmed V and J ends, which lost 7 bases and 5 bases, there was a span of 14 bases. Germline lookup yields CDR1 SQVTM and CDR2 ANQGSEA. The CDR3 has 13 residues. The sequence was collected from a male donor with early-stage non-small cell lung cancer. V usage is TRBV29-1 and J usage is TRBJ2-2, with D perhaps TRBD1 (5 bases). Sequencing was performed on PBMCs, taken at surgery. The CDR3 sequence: CSGRDSRTGELFF. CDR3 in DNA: TGCAGCGGCCGAGACAGTCGTACCGGGGAGCTGTTTTTT.